This T cell receptor beta chain comes out of a study of shared clonotypes between healthy human individuals. Study-wide background: The study used three CD4 naive, three CD4 memory, two CD8 naive and one CD8 memory plate per donor.

Healthy and HIV-negative, the adult donors had no recent acute infections or vaccinations. The CDR3 covers 13 residues. Looked up from germline, CDR1 is SNHLY and CDR2 is FYNNEI. V lost 10 bases to trimming and J lost 1 base, with 11 bases between them. Using 200 ng DNA, 30,000 or so T cell genomes, the sorted-subset replicate PCRs were run. The repertoire was sequenced with immunoSEQ multiplex PCR; TCRdb's copy has only in-frame clones and lacks some. The repertoire holds approximately 710,000 clones, with about 90% as singletons. The sequence was obtained from a man between 18 and 29 years old in good health. Some clones in this sample may be carry-over from other donors' samples. Material: memory CD8+ T cells from PBMCs. Stated subset: CD45RO+ cells pooled with CCR7-negative TemRA cells. The J gene is TRBJ1-5, the V gene TRBV2; D remains ambiguous. The CDR3: CATGWISNQPQHF. The CDR3 bases are TGTGCCACTGGCTGGATCAGCAATCAGCCCCAGCATTTT. Based on the CDR3 plus reference TRBV2 and TRBJ1-5, the full variable domain is EPEVTQTPSHQVTQMGQEVILRCVPISNHLYFYWYRQILGQKVEFLVSFYNNEISEKSEIFDDQFSVERPDGSNFTLKIRSTKLEDSAMYFCATGWISNQPQHFGDGTRLSIL.